This T cell receptor beta chain originates from a study of neurological immune-mediated disorders. Overall study results and limits: In HTLV-1-associated myelopathy, TCR clonal expansion was greatest, whereas multiple sclerosis had the least, falling below healthy controls.

Volunteers at a blood bank in Maryland, USA, were the healthy controls. TCRdb recomputed calls from the 5' RACE reads with MiXCR, one row per CDR3 protein. The sample lists 80,000 or so distinct CDR3 sequences; approximately 10% were seen once. The CDR3 runs 13 residues. V lost 2 bases and J lost 1, with 5 bases in between. Germline V gene data show CDR1 as SEHNR and CDR2 as FQNEAQ (reference sequence). This clonotype was recorded at least ten times. Its cognate antigen is unknown. The receptor comes from a man aged 50 to 60 in good health. V is TRBV7-9 and J is TRBJ1-1; D gene ambiguous. The material sequenced was PBMCs. CDR3 residues: CASSLQTNTEAFF. CDR3 nucleotides: TGTGCCAGCAGCTTACAGACGAACACTGAAGCTTTCTTT. Full variable domain (missing parts from reference TRBV7-9 and TRBJ1-1): DTGVSQNPRHKITKRGQNVTFRCDPISEHNRLYWYRQTLGQGPEFLTYFQNEAQLEKSRLLSDRFSAERPKGSFSTLEIQRTEQGDSAMYLCASSLQTNTEAFFGQGTRLTVV.